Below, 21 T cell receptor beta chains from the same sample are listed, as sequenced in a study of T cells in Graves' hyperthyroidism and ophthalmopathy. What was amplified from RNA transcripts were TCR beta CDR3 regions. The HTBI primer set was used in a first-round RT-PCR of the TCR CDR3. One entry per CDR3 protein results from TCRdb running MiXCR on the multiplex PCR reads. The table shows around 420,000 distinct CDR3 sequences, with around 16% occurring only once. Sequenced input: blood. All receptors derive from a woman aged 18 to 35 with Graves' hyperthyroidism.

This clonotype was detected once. The CDR3: CASSLWGGRGIYNEQFF. Written as DNA, the CDR3 is TGTGCCAGCAGTTTATGGGGAGGGCGCGGGATTTACAATGAGCAGTTCTTC. The V call is TRBV12-3 or TRBV12-4, the J call TRBJ2-1; 7 bases are shared with TRBD2. The V and J ends lost 2 bases and 4 bases, in that order; junction bases with no gene match: 11. The CDR3 totals 17 residues.

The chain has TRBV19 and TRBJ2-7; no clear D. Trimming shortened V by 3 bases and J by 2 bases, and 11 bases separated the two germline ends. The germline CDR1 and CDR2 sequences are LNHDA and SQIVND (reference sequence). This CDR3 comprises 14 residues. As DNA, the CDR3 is TGTGCCAGTAGTATTGAACATTCGGCCTACGAGCAGTACTTC. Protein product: CASSIEHSAYEQYF.

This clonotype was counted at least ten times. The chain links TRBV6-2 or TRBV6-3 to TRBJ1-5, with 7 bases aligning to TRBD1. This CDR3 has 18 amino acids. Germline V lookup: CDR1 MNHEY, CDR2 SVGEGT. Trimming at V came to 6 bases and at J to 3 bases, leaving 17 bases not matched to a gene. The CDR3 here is CASRPLAQGVWVNQPQHF. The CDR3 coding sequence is TGTGCCAGCAGGCCTCTTGCCCAGGGGGTATGGGTCAATCAGCCCCAGCATTTT.

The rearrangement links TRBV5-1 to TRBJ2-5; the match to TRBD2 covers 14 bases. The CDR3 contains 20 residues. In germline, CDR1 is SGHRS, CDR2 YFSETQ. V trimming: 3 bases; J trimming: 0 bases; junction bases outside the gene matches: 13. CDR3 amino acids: CASSSEGLAGVSGDQETQYF. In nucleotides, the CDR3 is TGCGCCAGCAGCTCAGAGGGACTAGCGGGAGTTTCTGGGGACCAAGAGACCCAGTACTTC.

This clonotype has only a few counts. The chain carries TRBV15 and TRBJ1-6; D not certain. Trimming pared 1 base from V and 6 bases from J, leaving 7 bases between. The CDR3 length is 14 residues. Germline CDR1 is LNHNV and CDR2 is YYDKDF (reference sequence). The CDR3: CATSRVSSNSPLHF. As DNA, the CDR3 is TGTGCCACCAGCAGAGTCTCTAGTAATTCACCCCTCCACTTT.

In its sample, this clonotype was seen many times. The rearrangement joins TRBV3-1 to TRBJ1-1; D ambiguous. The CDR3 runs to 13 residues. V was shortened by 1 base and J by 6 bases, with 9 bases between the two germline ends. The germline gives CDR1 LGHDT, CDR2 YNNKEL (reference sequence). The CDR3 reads CASSQGNVAEAFF. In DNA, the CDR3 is TGTGCCAGCAGCCAAGGGAATGTTGCTGAAGCTTTCTTT.

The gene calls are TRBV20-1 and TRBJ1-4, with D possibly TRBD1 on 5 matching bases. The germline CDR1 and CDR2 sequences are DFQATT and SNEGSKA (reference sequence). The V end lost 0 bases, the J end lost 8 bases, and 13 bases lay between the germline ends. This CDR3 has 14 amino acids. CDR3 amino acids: CSARDLGPGEKLFF. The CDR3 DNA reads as TGCAGTGCTAGAGATTTGGGGCCGGGGGAAAAACTGTTTTTT.

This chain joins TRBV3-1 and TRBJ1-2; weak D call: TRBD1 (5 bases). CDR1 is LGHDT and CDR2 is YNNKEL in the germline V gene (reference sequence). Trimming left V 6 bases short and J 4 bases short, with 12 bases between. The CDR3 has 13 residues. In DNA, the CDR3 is TGTGCCAGCAGTCCGACAGCCACCTATGGCTACACCTTC. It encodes CASSPTATYGYTF.

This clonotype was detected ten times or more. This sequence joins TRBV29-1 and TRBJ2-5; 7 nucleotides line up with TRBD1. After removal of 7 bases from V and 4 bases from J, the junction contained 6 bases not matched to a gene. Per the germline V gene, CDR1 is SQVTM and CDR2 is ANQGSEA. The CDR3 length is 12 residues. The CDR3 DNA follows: TGCAGCGCGACAGGGACGGGAGAGACCCAGTACTTC. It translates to CSATGTGETQYF.

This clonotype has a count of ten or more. This CDR3 reads CASSPYMGETQYF. DNA for the CDR3: TGTGCCAGCAGCCCCTACATGGGAGAGACCCAGTACTTC. The gene calls are TRBV7-9 and TRBJ2-5; D is unclear. Germline V gives CDR1 SEHNR, CDR2 FQNEAQ (reference sequence). The CDR3 has 13 residues. V was shortened by 5 bases and J by 4 bases, with 11 bases between the two germline ends.

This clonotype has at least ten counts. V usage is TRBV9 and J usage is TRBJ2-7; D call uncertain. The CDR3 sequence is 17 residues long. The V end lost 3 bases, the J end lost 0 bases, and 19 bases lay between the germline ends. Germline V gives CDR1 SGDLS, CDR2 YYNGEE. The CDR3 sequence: CASSASYRVGNSYEQYF. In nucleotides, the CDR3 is TGTGCCAGCAGCGCATCCTACCGAGTGGGGAACTCCTACGAGCAGTACTTC.

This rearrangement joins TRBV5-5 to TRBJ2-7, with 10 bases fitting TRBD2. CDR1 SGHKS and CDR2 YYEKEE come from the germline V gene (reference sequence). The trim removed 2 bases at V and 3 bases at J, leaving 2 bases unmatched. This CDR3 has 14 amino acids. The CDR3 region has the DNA TGTGCCAGCAGCTTAGCTAGCGGGGGCTACGAGCAGTACTTC. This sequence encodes CASSLASGGYEQYF.

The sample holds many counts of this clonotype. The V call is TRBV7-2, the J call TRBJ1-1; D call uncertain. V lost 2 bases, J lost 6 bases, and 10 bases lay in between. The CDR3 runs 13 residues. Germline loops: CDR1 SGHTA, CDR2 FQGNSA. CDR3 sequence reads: CASSLYQVSEAFF. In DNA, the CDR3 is TGTGCCAGCAGCTTATACCAGGTCTCTGAAGCTTTCTTT. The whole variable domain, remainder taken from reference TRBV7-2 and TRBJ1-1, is GAGVSQSPSNKVTEKGKDVELRCDPISGHTALYWYRQSLGQGLEFLIYFQGNSAPDKSGLPSDRFSAERTGGSVSTLTIQRTQQEDSAVYLCASSLYQVSEAFFGQGTRLTVV.

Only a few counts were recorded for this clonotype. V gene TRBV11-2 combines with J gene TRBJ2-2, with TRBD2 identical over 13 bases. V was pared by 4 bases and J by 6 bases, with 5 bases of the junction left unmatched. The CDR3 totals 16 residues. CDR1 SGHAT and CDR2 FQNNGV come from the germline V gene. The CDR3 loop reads CASSWTSGGSAGELFF. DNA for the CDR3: TGTGCCAGCAGCTGGACTAGCGGGGGATCGGCCGGGGAGCTGTTTTTT.

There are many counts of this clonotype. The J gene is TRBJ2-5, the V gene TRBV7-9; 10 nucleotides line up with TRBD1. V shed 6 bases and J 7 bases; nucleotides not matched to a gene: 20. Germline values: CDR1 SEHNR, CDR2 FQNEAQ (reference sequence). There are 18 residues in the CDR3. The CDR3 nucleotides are TGTGCCAGCAGAACCGACCTGCTACGGGACAGGGGACACGGGACCCAGTACTTC. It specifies CASRTDLLRDRGHGTQYF.

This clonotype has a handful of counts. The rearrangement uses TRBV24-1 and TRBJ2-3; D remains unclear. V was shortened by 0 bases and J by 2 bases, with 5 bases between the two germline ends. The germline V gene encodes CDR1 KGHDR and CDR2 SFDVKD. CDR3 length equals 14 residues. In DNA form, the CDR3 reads TGTGCCACCAGTGATTTGCGCGTCACAGATACGCAGTATTTT. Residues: CATSDLRVTDTQYF.

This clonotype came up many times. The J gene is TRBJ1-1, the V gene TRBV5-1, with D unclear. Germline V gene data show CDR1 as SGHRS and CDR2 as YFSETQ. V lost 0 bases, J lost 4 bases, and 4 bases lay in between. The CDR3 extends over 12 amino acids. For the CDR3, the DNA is TGCGCCAGCAGCTTGGACAGCACTGAAGCTTTCTTT. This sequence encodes CASSLDSTEAFF.

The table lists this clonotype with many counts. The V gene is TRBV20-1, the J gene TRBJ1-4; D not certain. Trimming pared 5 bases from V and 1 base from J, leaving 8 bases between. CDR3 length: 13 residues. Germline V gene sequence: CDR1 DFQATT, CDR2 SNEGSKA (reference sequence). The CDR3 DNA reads TGCAGTGCTCCCCGAATAACTAATGAAAAACTGTTTTTT. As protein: CSAPRITNEKLFF.

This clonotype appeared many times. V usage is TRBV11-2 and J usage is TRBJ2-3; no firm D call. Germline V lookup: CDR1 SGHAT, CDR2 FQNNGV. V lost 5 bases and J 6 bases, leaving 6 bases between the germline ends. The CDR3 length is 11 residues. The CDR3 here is CASSPLDTQYF. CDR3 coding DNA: TGTGCCAGCAGCCCGCTGGATACGCAGTATTTT.

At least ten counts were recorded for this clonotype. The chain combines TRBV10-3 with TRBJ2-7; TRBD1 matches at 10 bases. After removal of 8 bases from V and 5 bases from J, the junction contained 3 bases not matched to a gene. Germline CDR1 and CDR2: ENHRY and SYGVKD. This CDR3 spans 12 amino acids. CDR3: CAIGQGGDEQYF. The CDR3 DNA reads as TGTGCCATCGGACAGGGGGGAGACGAGCAGTACTTC.

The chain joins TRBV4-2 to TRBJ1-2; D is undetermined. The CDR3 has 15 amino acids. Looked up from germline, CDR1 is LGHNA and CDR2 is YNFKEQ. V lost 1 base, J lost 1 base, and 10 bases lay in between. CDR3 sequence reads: CASSQGPSNNYGYTF. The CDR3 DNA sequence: TGTGCCAGCAGCCAAGGTCCCAGCAATAACTATGGCTACACCTTC.